Listed here are 14 T cell receptor beta chains from one sample, sequenced in a study of T cell repertoires in cytomegalovirus infection. TCRdb reprocessed the reads with MiXCR, giving one entry per CDR3 protein. The table lists roughly 730,000 distinct CDR3 sequences, about 30% of them singletons. For these TCRs, the target antigens are not known. The material sequenced was cultured PBMCs, taken from culture after CMV antigen stimulation. These receptors came from a human donor in good health (CMV status not recorded). Some clones in this sample may be carry-over from other donors' samples.

V gene TRBV20-1 combines with J gene TRBJ2-5; 7 bases are a match to TRBD2. The CDR3 totals 14 residues. CDR1 is DFQATT, CDR2 SNEGSKA, per germline (reference sequence). V gave up 6 bases and J gave up 0 bases; unmatched junction bases: 7. CDR3 sequence: CSASGGIYQETQYF. The CDR3 region has the DNA TGCAGTGCGTCCGGGGGGATATACCAAGAGACCCAGTACTTC.

The rearrangement joins TRBV12-3 or TRBV12-4 to TRBJ2-3; D is unresolved. The CDR3 contains 14 residues. V was pared by 3 bases and J by 5 bases, with 12 bases between. The CDR3 nucleotides read TGTGCCAGCAGTTTCCGCAGAGGTGAAGATACGCAGTATTTT. Protein sequence: CASSFRRGEDTQYF.

The V call is TRBV7-6, the J call TRBJ2-2, with TRBD1 identical over 8 bases. The J segment lost 5 bases and the V segment lost 5 bases, leaving 10 bases of the junction unmatched. The length of the CDR3 is 16 residues. Looked up from germline, CDR1 is SGHVS and CDR2 is FNYEAQ. The CDR3 spells CASSPRRQGATGELFF. In DNA form, the CDR3 reads TGTGCCAGCAGCCCCCGTAGGCAGGGGGCTACCGGGGAGCTGTTTTTT.

This CDR3 is CASSIPRGVADTEAFF. The CDR3 DNA is TGTGCCAGTAGTATCCCACGGGGGGTAGCGGACACTGAAGCTTTCTTT. The chain has TRBV19 and TRBJ1-1; D may be TRBD1 (5 bases). Germline lookup yields CDR1 LNHDA and CDR2 SQIVND (reference sequence). The V and J ends lost 3 bases and 3 bases respectively, with 17 bases between them. CDR3 length: 16 residues.

In this sample, this clonotype turned up a few times. The chain is built from TRBV30 and TRBJ2-3; no clear D. Looked up from germline, CDR1 is GTSNPN and CDR2 is SVGIG (reference sequence). V lost 1 base and J lost 5, with 10 bases in between. This CDR3 is built from 13 residues. The CDR3: CAWSGTELDTQYF. The CDR3 DNA follows: TGTGCCTGGAGTGGCACCGAGCTAGATACGCAGTATTTT.

This clonotype was detected only a few times. V gene TRBV7-2 combines with J gene TRBJ2-1; 8 bases agree with TRBD2. Unmatched junction bases numbered 9, after V lost 5 bases and J lost 6 bases. CDR3 size: 15 residues. Germline-derived CDR1 and CDR2 are SGHTA and FQGNSA. The CDR3 coding sequence is TGTGCCAGCAGCCAAAGCGGGACTAGTGGCAATGAGCAGTTCTTC. Residues: CASSQSGTSGNEQFF.

Only a few counts were recorded for this clonotype. The gene calls are TRBV15 and TRBJ2-2; D remains unclear. The CDR3 is 15 amino acids. The germline CDR1 and CDR2 sequences are LNHNV and YYDKDF (reference sequence). V lost 3 bases and J lost 0, with 8 bases in between. CDR3 sequence: CATSSGDANTGELFF. The CDR3, as DNA: TGTGCCACCAGCAGTGGGGATGCGAACACCGGGGAGCTGTTTTTT.

This clonotype appeared many times. This chain uses TRBV7-2 with TRBJ2-7; D uncertain. This CDR3 contains 12 residues. CDR1 and CDR2 from the germline V gene are SGHTA and FQGNSA. Between the trimmed V and J ends, which lost 4 bases and 3 bases, there was a span of 7 bases. This chain's CDR3 is CASSSPYYEQYF. CDR3 nucleotide sequence: TGTGCCAGCAGCTCGCCCTACTACGAGCAGTACTTC. Complete variable domain (other parts from reference TRBV7-2 and TRBJ2-7): GAGVSQSPSNKVTEKGKDVELRCDPISGHTALYWYRQSLGQGLEFLIYFQGNSAPDKSGLPSDRFSAERTGGSVSTLTIQRTQQEDSAVYLCASSSPYYEQYFGPGTRLTVT.

This clonotype showed up many times. J is TRBJ2-3 and V is TRBV7-2, with 11 bases aligning to TRBD2. The germline V gene encodes CDR1 SGHTA and CDR2 FQGNSA. With V trimmed by 4 bases and J by 6 bases, 9 bases remained unmatched. The CDR3 contains 16 residues. The CDR3 region is CASSSTSGGLRDTQYF. DNA for the CDR3: TGTGCCAGCAGCTCTACTAGCGGGGGCCTGAGGGATACGCAGTATTTT.

The chain uses TRBV5-4 and TRBJ1-1; D remains unclear. The CDR3 contains 12 residues. V lost 2 bases and J lost 7, with 9 bases in between. Germline-derived CDR1 and CDR2 are SGHNT and YYREEE (reference sequence). Here the CDR3 DNA reads TGTGCCAGCAGCTTAAATCGCCGTGAAGCTTTCTTT. It encodes CASSLNRREAFF. Full variable domain (rest looked up from reference TRBV5-4 and TRBJ1-1): ETGVTQSPTHLIKTRGQQVTLRCSSQSGHNTVSWYQQALGQGPQFIFQYYREEENGRGNFPPRFSGLQFPNYSSELNVNALELDDSALYLCASSLNRREAFFGQGTRLTVV.

This clonotype was detected a few times. This chain links TRBV7-2 with TRBJ2-3, with D possibly being TRBD2 (5 bases). Trimming left V 1 base short and J 5 bases short, with 10 bases between. Germline CDR1 reads SGHTA; CDR2 reads FQGNSA. The CDR3 runs to 14 residues. The CDR3 coding sequence is TGTGCCAGCAGCTTAGTGTCGGCGGGAGATACGCAGTATTTT. Amino acid sequence: CASSLVSAGDTQYF.

The table lists this clonotype with a count of one. The V call is TRBV20-1, the J call TRBJ1-5; D gene ambiguous. CDR1 and CDR2 (germline): DFQATT, SNEGSKA (reference sequence). V shed 0 bases and J shed 2 bases, with 5 bases lying between them. There are 13 residues in the CDR3. CDR3 sequence reads: CSAREHGNQPQHF. The CDR3 nucleotides are TGCAGTGCTAGAGAGCACGGCAATCAGCCCCAGCATTTT.

V and J are TRBV10-3 and TRBJ1-6; a weak D match, TRBD1 (5 bases). Germline CDR1 is ENHRY and CDR2 is SYGVKD. Deletions cut 4 bases from V and 7 bases from J, with 11 bases between. This CDR3 is built from 14 residues. CDR3: CAISVAGGNSPLHF. In nucleotides, the CDR3 is TGTGCCATCAGTGTGGCGGGGGGGAATTCACCCCTCCACTTT.

This clonotype has a handful of counts. The gene calls are TRBV29-1 and TRBJ2-7, with a tentative D call TRBD1 (6 bases). The CDR3 sequence is 11 residues long. Looked up from germline, CDR1 is SQVTM and CDR2 is ANQGSEA. Trimming removed 7 bases at V and 6 bases at J, with 13 bases between. The CDR3: CSAVDRIEQYF. DNA of the CDR3: TGCAGCGCTGTCGACAGGATCGAGCAGTACTTC.